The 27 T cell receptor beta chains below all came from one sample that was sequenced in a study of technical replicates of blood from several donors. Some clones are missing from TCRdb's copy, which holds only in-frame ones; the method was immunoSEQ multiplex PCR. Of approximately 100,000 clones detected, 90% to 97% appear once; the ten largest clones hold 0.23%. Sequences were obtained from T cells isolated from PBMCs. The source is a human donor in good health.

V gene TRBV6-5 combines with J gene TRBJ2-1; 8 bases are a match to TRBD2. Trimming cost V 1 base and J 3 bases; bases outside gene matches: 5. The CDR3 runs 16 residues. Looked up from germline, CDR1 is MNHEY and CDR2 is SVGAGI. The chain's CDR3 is CASSYWLAGHYNEQFF. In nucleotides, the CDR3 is TGTGCCAGCAGTTACTGGCTAGCGGGCCACTACAATGAGCAGTTCTTC.

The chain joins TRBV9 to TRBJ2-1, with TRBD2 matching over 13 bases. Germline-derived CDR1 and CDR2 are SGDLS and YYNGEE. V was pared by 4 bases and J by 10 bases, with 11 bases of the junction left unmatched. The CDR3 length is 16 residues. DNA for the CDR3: TGTGCCAGCAGCCCCGAAGGACTAGCGGGAGTTGGCGAGCAGTTCTTC. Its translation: CASSPEGLAGVGEQFF.

CDR3 DNA: TGTGCCAGCAGCTTCGGGGGACCAGCGGGAGTATCCCAGTACTTC. Protein product: CASSFGGPAGVSQYF. This chain uses TRBV5-8 with TRBJ2-5; 8 bases fit TRBD2. V shed 2 bases and J 9 bases; nucleotides not matched to a gene: 12. The CDR3 covers 15 residues. Germline V gives CDR1 SGHTS, CDR2 YDEGEE.

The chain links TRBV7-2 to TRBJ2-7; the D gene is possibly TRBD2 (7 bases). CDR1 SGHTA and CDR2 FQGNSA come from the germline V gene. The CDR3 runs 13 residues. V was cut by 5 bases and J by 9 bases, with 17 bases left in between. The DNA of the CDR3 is TGTGCCAGCAGCGCCGCGGGGGCGGGGGTGCAGTACTTC. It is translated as CASSAAGAGVQYF.

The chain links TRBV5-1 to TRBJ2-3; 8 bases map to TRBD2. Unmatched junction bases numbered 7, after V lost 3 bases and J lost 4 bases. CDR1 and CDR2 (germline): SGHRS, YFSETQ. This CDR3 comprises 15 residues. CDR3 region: CASSWSGGPSDTQYF. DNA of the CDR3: TGCGCCAGCAGCTGGTCGGGAGGGCCATCAGATACGCAGTATTTT.

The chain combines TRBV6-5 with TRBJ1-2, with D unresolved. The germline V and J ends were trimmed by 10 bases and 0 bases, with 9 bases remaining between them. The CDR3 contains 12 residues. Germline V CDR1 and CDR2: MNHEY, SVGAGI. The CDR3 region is CATETSNYGYTF. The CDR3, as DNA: TGTGCCACCGAGACTTCTAACTATGGCTACACCTTC.

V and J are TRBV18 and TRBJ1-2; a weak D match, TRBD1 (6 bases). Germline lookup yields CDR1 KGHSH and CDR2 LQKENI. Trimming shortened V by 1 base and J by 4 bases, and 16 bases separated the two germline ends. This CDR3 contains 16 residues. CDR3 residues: CASSPQESGVGYGYTF. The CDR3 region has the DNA TGTGCCAGCTCACCACAGGAGTCAGGGGTCGGCTATGGCTACACCTTC.

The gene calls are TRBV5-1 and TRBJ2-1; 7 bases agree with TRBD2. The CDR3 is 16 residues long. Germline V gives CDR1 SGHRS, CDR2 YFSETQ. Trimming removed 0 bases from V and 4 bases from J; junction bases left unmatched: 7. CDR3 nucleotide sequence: TGCGCCAGCAGCTTGGGTGGCGGGGGAGAGTACAATGAGCAGTTCTTC. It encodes CASSLGGGGEYNEQFF.

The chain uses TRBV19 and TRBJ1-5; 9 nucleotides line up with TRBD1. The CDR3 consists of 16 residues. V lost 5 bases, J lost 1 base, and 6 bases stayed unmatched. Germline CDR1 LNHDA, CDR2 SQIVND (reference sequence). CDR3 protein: CASSLTGTGSNQPQHF. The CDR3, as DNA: TGTGCCAGTAGTCTAACCGGGACAGGGAGCAATCAGCCCCAGCATTTT.

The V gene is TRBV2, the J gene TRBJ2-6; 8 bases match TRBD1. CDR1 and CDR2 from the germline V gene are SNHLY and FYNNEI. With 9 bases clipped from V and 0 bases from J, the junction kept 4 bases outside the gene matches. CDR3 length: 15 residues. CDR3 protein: CARGQVRSGANVLTF. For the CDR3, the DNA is TGTGCCAGGGGACAGGTTCGCTCTGGGGCCAACGTCCTGACTTTC.

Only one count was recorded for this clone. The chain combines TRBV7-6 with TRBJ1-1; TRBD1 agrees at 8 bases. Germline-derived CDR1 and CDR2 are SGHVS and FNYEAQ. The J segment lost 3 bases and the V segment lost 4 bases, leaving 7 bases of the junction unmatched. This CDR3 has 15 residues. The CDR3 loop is CASSSGQGSDTEAFF. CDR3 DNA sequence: TGTGCCAGCAGCTCCGGACAGGGTTCGGACACTGAAGCTTTCTTT.

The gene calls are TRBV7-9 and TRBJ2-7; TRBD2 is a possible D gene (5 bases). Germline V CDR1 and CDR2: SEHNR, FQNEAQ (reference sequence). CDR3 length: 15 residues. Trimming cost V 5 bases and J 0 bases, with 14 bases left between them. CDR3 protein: CASSHEGPVSYEQYF. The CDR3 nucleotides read TGTGCCAGCAGCCACGAGGGTCCGGTCTCCTACGAGCAGTACTTC. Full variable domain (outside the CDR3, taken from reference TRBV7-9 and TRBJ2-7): DTGVSQNPRHKITKRGQNVTFRCDPISEHNRLYWYRQTLGQGPEFLTYFQNEAQLEKSRLLSDRFSAERPKGSFSTLEIQRTEQGDSAMYLCASSHEGPVSYEQYFGPGTRLTVT.

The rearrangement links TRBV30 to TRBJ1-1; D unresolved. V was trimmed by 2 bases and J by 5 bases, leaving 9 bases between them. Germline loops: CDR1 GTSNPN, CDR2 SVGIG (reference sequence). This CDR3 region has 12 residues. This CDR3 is CAWSFVTTEAFF. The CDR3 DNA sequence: TGTGCCTGGAGTTTTGTTACTACTGAAGCTTTCTTT.

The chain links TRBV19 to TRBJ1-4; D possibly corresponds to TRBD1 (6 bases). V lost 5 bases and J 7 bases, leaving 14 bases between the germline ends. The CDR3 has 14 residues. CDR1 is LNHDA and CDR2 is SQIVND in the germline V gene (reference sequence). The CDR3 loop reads CASSLRQESEKLFF. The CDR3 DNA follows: TGTGCCAGTAGTTTAAGACAGGAGAGTGAAAAACTGTTTTTT.

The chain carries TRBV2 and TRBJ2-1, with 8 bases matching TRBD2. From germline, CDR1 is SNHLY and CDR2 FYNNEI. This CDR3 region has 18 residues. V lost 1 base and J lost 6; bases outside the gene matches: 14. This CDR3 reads CASSEVLWSGGHLNEQFF. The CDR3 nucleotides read TGTGCCAGCAGTGAAGTATTATGGTCGGGGGGGCATCTCAATGAGCAGTTCTTC.

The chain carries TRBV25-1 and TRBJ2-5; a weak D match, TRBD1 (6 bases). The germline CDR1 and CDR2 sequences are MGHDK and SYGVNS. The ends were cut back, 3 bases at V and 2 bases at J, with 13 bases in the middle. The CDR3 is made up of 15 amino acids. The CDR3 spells CASSDLTGFQETQYF. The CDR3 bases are TGTGCCAGCAGTGATCTGACAGGTTTTCAAGAGACCCAGTACTTC.

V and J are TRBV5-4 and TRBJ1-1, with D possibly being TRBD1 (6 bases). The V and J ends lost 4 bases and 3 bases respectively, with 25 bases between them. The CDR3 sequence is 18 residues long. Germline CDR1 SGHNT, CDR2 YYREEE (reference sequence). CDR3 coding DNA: TGTGCCAGCAGCCCCCCCCCGGGACAACCCCCGGGGCACACTGAAGCTTTCTTT. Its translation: CASSPPPGQPPGHTEAFF.

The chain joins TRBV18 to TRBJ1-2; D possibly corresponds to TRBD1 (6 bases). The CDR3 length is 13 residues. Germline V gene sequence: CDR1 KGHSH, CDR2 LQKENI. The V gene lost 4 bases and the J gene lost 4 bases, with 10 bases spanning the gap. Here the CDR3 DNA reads TGTGCCAGCTCACAGCAGGGGACCTATGGCTACACCTTC. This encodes CASSQQGTYGYTF.

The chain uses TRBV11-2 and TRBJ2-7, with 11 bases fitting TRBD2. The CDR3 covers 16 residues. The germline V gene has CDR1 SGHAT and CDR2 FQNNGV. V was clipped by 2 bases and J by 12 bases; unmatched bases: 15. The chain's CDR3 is CASSLTWGLADSKRYF. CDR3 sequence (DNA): TGTGCCAGCAGCTTAACTTGGGGACTAGCGGATAGCAAGCGGTACTTC. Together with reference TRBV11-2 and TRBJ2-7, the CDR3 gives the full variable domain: EAGVAQSPRYKIIEKRQSVAFWCNPISGHATLYWYQQILGQGPKLLIQFQNNGVVDDSQLPKDRFSAERLKGVDSTLKIQPAKLEDSAVYLCASSLTWGLADSKRYFGPGTRLTVT.

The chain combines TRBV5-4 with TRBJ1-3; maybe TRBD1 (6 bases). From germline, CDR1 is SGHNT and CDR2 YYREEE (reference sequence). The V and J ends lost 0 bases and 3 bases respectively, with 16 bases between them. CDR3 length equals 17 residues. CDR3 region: CASSLGGRGQYGNTIYF. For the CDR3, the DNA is TGTGCCAGCAGCTTGGGCGGGAGGGGACAATATGGAAACACCATATATTTT.

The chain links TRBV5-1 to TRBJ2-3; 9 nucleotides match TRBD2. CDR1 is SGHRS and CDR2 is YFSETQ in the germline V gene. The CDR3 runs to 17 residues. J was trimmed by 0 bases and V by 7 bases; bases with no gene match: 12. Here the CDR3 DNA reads TGCGCCAGCCGGGGGGATCTAGCGGGGTTAAGCACAGATACGCAGTATTTT. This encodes CASRGDLAGLSTDTQYF.

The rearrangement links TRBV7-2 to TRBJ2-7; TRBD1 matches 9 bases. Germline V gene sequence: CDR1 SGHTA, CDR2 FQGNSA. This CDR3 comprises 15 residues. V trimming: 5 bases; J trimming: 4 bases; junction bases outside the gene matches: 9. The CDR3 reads CASSLGTGSFYEQYF. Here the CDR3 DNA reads TGTGCCAGCAGCCTAGGGACAGGGAGTTTTTACGAGCAGTACTTC.

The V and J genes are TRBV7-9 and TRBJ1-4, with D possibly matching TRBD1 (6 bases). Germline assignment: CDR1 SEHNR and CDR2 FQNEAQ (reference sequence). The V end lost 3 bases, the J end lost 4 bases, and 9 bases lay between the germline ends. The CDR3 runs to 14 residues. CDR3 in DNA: TGTGCCAGCAGCTTGGGACATATTAATGAAAAACTGTTTTTT. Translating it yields CASSLGHINEKLFF.

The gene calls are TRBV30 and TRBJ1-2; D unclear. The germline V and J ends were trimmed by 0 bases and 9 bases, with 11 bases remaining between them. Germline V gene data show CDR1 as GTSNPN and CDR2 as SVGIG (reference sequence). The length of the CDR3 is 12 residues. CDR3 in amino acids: CAWSVWASSYTF. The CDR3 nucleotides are TGTGCCTGGAGTGTATGGGCTAGCAGCTACACCTTC.

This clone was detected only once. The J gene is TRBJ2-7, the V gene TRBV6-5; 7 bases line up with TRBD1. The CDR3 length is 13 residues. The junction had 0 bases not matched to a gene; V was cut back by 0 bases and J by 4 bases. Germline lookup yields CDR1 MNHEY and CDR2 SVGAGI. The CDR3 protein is CASSYSRGYEQYF. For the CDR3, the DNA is TGTGCCAGCAGTTACTCCAGGGGGTACGAGCAGTACTTC.

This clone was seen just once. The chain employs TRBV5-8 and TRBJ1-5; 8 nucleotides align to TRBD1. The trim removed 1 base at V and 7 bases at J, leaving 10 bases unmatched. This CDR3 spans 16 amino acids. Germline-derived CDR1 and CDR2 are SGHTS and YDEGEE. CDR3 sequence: CASSLFRGQGGQPQHF. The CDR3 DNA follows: TGTGCCAGCAGCTTGTTTCGTGGACAGGGAGGCCAGCCCCAGCATTTT.

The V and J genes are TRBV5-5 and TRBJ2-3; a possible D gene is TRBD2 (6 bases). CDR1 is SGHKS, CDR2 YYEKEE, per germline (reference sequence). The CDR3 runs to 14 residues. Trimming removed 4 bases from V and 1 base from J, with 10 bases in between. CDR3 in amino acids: CASSPGTRTDTQYF. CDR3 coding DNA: TGTGCCAGCAGCCCCGGGACTCGCACAGATACGCAGTATTTT.